The TCR beta chain under discussion was sequenced for a study of blood T cell repertoires in COVID-19. The CDR3 loop spans 14 amino acids. The germline gives CDR1 LGHDT, CDR2 YNNKEL (reference sequence). Measured with immunoSEQ multiplex PCR; TCRdb has only the in-frame clones, and not every one. The table includes a few hundred thousand clones, about 90% detected once. Points on this clone: Sequence at one end of the junction differs from germline and may be a read error.

Everyone who took part was roughly 18 to 89 years old, and they came from about two dozen US areas. Clinical histories supplied by participants themselves formed the basis of cohort assignment. The chain combines TRBV3-1 (or the pseudogene TRBV3-2) with TRBJ1-5; D is uncertain. The sequence was obtained from a young woman who had recovered from COVID-19. Sequences were obtained from PBMCs or T cells enriched from blood (not recorded which). CDR3 sequence reads: CASSQDNSNQLQHF. Written as DNA, the CDR3 is TGTGCCAGCAGCCAAGATAATAGCAATCAGCTCCAGCATTTT.